A selection of T cell receptor beta chains follows, all from one sample in a study of T-cell reconstitution after alpha-beta-depleted transplantation in children. TCRdb redid the calling of the PCR reads with MiXCR, one entry per CDR3 protein. The table lists more than 550,000 distinct CDR3 sequences, roughly a tenth of them singletons, with less than 5% in the top ten. Material: PBMCs from the stem cell graft donor, obtained from the stem cell graft. Receptors were obtained from a human donor who donated a stem cell graft to a child with acute myeloid leukemia. CDR3s include the opening cysteine and the closing phenylalanine or tryptophan. D genes are given only for firm matches. Clone size is given for some rows only: seen once, a few or many times, or a class if the clone is expanded.

CASSPVLKETQYF,TGTGCCAGCAGTCCGGTACTTAAAGAGACCCAGTACTTC,NA,13,many,TRBJ2-5,TRBV6-5
CASSWGGRANEQYF,TGTGCCAGCAGTTGGGGCGGGAGAGCAAACGAGCAGTACTTC,TRBD2,14,NA,TRBJ2-7,TRBV12-3/TRBV12-4
CASSVGEGETQYF,TGTGCCAGCAGCGTAGGGGAGGGAGAGACCCAGTACTTC,TRBD2,13,few,TRBJ2-5,TRBV9
CASRVAESPDTQYF,TGTGCCAGCAGGGTAGCGGAATCCCCAGATACGCAGTATTTT,NA,14,NA,TRBJ2-3,TRBV6-2/TRBV6-3
CASNSLPSGQYNEQFF,TGTGCCAGCAACTCCCTCCCTAGCGGGCAATACAATGAGCAGTTCTTC,TRBD2,16,many,TRBJ2-1,TRBV7-9
CASSLAWWGTSGSGGELFF,TGCGCCAGCAGCCTCGCCTGGTGGGGGACTAGCGGGAGTGGTGGGGAGCTGTTTTTT,TRBD2,19,NA,TRBJ2-2,TRBV4-3
CAGKEGAETGELFF,TGTGCCGGGAAAGAGGGGGCGGAGACCGGGGAGCTGTTTTTT,TRBD1,14,NA,TRBJ2-2,TRBV2
CASSSTGEPYNEQFF,TGTGCCAGCAGTTCGACAGGGGAACCCTACAATGAGCAGTTCTTC,TRBD1,15,many,TRBJ2-1,TRBV6-5
CASSPQRTSGRYEQYF,TGTGCCAGCAGCCCCCAAAGGACTAGCGGGAGATACGAGCAGTACTTC,TRBD2,16,NA,TRBJ2-7,TRBV7-9
CASSRTGTGYLYEQYF,TGTGCCAGCTCAAGAACCGGGACAGGCTACCTCTACGAGCAGTACTTC,TRBD1,16,NA,TRBJ2-7,TRBV18
CASSLGSLAGVYNEQFF,TGTGCCAGCAGCTTAGGATCACTAGCGGGAGTCTACAATGAGCAGTTCTTC,TRBD2,17,NA,TRBJ2-1,TRBV7-9
CASSSHSGSNEQFF,TGTGCCAGCAGCTCCCATTCCGGGAGCAATGAGCAGTTCTTC,NA,14,NA,TRBJ2-1,TRBV9
CASSLQGGSSYNEQFF,TGCGCCAGCAGCCTCCAGGGGGGGAGCTCCTACAATGAGCAGTTCTTC,NA,16,few,TRBJ2-1,TRBV4-1
CASKLDREFMEQYF,TGTGCCAGTAAACTGGACAGGGAGTTCATGGAGCAGTACTTC,TRBD1,14,many,TRBJ2-7,TRBV12-3/TRBV12-4
CSARFVDTQYF,TGCAGTGCTAGGTTTGTAGATACGCAGTATTTT,NA,11,many,TRBJ2-3,TRBV20-1
CASSLRSNSGANVLTF,TGTGCCAGCAGTTTACGGTCAAACTCTGGGGCCAACGTCCTGACTTTC,NA,16,NA,TRBJ2-6,TRBV28
CASSLLKRWMTGDGEQYF,TGTGCCAGCAGCTTGTTGAAGCGGTGGATGACAGGGGATGGGGAGCAGTACTTC,TRBD1,18,many,TRBJ2-7,TRBV5-6